What follows are 17 T cell receptor beta chains derived from one specimen sequenced in a study of shared clonotypes between healthy human individuals. TCRdb's copy holds only in-frame clones and misses some; the assay was immunoSEQ multiplex PCR. Here the sample spans about 600,000 clones, 97% being singletons. Sequences were obtained from naive CD4+ T cells sorted from blood. Subset denoted: CD45RA+ positively selected. The receptors were sampled from a woman in her 30s in good health.

The chain couples TRBV6-6 to TRBJ1-2; D is ambiguous. The CDR3 is made up of 14 amino acids. Germline CDR1 is MNHNY and CDR2 is SVGAGI (reference sequence). Trimming removed 0 bases from V and 5 bases from J, with 10 bases in between. CDR3: CASSYSAGFYGYTF. The CDR3, as DNA: TGTGCCAGCAGTTACTCGGCTGGATTTTATGGCTACACCTTC.

The chain recombines TRBV28 with TRBJ1-1, with 8 nucleotides matching TRBD1. J gave up 0 bases and V 4 bases, and 4 bases lay outside the gene matches. The CDR3 sequence is 15 residues long. Germline V lookup: CDR1 MDHEN, CDR2 SYDVKM. CDR3 sequence: CASSSGGAVNTEAFF. DNA of the CDR3: TGTGCCAGCAGTTCAGGGGGCGCGGTGAACACTGAAGCTTTCTTT.

The rearrangement joins TRBV7-7 to TRBJ2-7; D possibly corresponds to TRBD2 (5 bases). Germline assignment: CDR1 SSHAT and CDR2 FNYEAQ (reference sequence). V lost 6 bases and J 2 bases, leaving 26 bases between the germline ends. There are 18 residues in the CDR3. This CDR3 is CASRAPSSSSWHTYEQYF. For the CDR3, the DNA is TGTGCCAGCAGGGCCCCATCTTCTAGCTCCTGGCACACCTACGAGCAGTACTTC. The whole variable domain, filled in from reference TRBV7-7 and TRBJ2-7, reads GAGVSQSPRYKVTKRGQDVTLRCDPISSHATLYWYQQALGQGPEFLTYFNYEAQPDKSGLPSDRFSAERPEGSISTLTIQRTEQRDSAMYRCASRAPSSSSWHTYEQYFGPGTRLTVT.

Written as DNA, the CDR3 is TGTGCCAGCACGTTACGGGGGGCCTACACTGAAGCTTTCTTT. It yields the protein CASTLRGAYTEAFF. The chain is built from TRBV27 and TRBJ1-1; TRBD1 might be the D (6 bases). The CDR3 sequence is 14 residues long. Trimming took 7 bases from V and 3 from J, leaving 15 bases between them. Germline assignment: CDR1 MNHEY and CDR2 SMNVEV (reference sequence).

This chain joins TRBV19 and TRBJ2-2, with D maybe TRBD1 (6 bases). V was clipped by 6 bases and J by 6 bases, with 14 bases between them. CDR3 size: 14 residues. The germline V gene has CDR1 LNHDA and CDR2 SQIVND (reference sequence). This CDR3 reads CASSSSPGAGELFF. CDR3 DNA sequence: TGTGCCAGTAGCTCATCTCCAGGGGCCGGGGAGCTGTTTTTT.

The V call is TRBV10-2, the J call TRBJ2-7; D may correspond to TRBD1 or TRBD2 (5 bases each). CDR1 WSHSY and CDR2 SAAADI come from the germline V gene. Trimming took off 3 bases at V and 3 bases at J, with 12 bases between the two ends. CDR3 length: 14 amino acids. The CDR3 region has the DNA TGCGCCAGCAGTGACGGGGCCCAGGGCTACGAGCAGTACTTC. As protein: CASSDGAQGYEQYF.

This chain uses TRBV28 with TRBJ2-1, with 14 nucleotides matching TRBD2. Germline V gives CDR1 MDHEN, CDR2 SYDVKM. This CDR3 is built from 19 residues. J gave up 4 bases and V 7 bases, and 15 bases lay outside the gene matches. The CDR3 nucleotides are TGTGCCAGCATTTCCCGCGGGACTAGCGGGAGAGAGGGGTACAATGAGCAGTTCTTC. It codes for CASISRGTSGREGYNEQFF.

CDR3 in amino acids: CASSIRSREQPQHF. The CDR3 nucleotides read TGTGCCAGTAGTATAAGGTCCAGGGAGCAGCCCCAGCATTTT. V and J are TRBV19 and TRBJ1-5, with D maybe TRBD1 (5 bases). This CDR3 spans 14 amino acids. Germline V gene lookup returns CDR1 LNHDA and CDR2 SQIVND (reference sequence). V lost 2 bases and J lost 7, with 12 bases in between.

The chain couples TRBV7-9 to TRBJ1-1, with D possibly TRBD1 on 5 matching bases. Germline assignment: CDR1 SEHNR and CDR2 FQNEAQ (reference sequence). The CDR3 runs 15 residues. V was shortened by 11 bases and J by 1 base, with 20 bases between the two germline ends. CDR3 sequence reads: CAGLLMDTSNTEAFF. CDR3 coding DNA: TGTGCCGGACTATTAATGGACACGTCGAACACTGAAGCTTTCTTT.

The chain uses TRBV7-6 and TRBJ1-1; 10 positions agree with TRBD1. This CDR3 has 15 residues. V lost 5 bases and J lost 5; bases outside the gene matches: 8. Germline loops: CDR1 SGHVS, CDR2 FNYEAQ. Written as DNA, the CDR3 is TGTGCCAGCAGCGGAAAGACAGGGGGCCTTACTGAAGCTTTCTTT. Amino acid sequence: CASSGKTGGLTEAFF.

The V call is TRBV10-1, the J call TRBJ2-1, with 14 bases matching TRBD2. The CDR3 is made up of 18 amino acids. J was trimmed by 6 bases and V by 8 bases; bases with no gene match: 15. The germline V gene encodes CDR1 WNHNN and CDR2 SYGVQD (reference sequence). The CDR3 nucleotides read TGCGCCAGCTGTAAAGCGCCGGGACTAGCGGGAGTGGTCAATGAGCAGTTCTTC. Protein product: CASCKAPGLAGVVNEQFF.

The chain carries TRBV28 and TRBJ1-4, with a tentative D call TRBD1 (5 bases). Looked up from germline, CDR1 is MDHEN and CDR2 is SYDVKM. The CDR3 sequence is 16 residues long. V was pared by 5 bases and J by 0 bases, with 13 bases between. The CDR3 sequence: CASSPPGTATNEKLFF. In DNA, the CDR3 is TGTGCCAGCAGTCCACCAGGGACTGCAACTAATGAAAAACTGTTTTTT.

This chain joins TRBV7-9 and TRBJ1-4, with D uncertain. V was pared by 6 bases and J by 0 bases, with 11 bases between. Germline V gene lookup returns CDR1 SEHNR and CDR2 FQNEAQ (reference sequence). The CDR3 is 15 residues long. The CDR3 region is CASSLGSSTNEKLFF. CDR3 DNA sequence: TGTGCCAGCAGTCTAGGGAGTTCAACTAATGAAAAACTGTTTTTT.

This clone was observed a single time. This chain links TRBV18 with TRBJ2-7; 7 nucleotides agree with TRBD2. Germline V gene data show CDR1 as KGHSH and CDR2 as LQKENI. Trimming at V came to 3 bases and at J to 2 bases, leaving 7 bases not matched to a gene. The CDR3 loop spans 15 amino acids. The CDR3 loop is CASSPAAGRAYEQYF. CDR3 DNA: TGTGCCAGCTCACCCGCGGCGGGGAGGGCCTACGAGCAGTACTTC.

The rearrangement joins TRBV2 to TRBJ1-2, with a weak D call TRBD1 (6 bases). Germline-derived CDR1 and CDR2 are SNHLY and FYNNEI. The CDR3 length is 14 residues. Trimming cost V 6 bases and J 4 bases, with 15 bases left between them. The DNA of the CDR3 is TGTGCCAGCAGCCCCGGACAGTTCTTCTATGGCTACACCTTC. This sequence encodes CASSPGQFFYGYTF.

This clone appeared a single time. The V gene is TRBV27, the J gene TRBJ2-7; D not resolved. The CDR3 extends over 13 amino acids. Germline CDR1 MNHEY, CDR2 SMNVEV (reference sequence). Trimming took off 0 bases at V and 3 bases at J, with 6 bases between the two ends. CDR3 sequence: CASSLSQYYEQYF. DNA of the CDR3: TGTGCCAGCAGTTTATCCCAATACTACGAGCAGTACTTC.

The rearrangement uses TRBV9 and TRBJ1-3, with a weak D call TRBD1 (6 bases). Per the germline V gene, CDR1 is SGDLS and CDR2 is YYNGEE. CDR3 length: 17 residues. V was trimmed by 0 bases and J by 0 bases, leaving 13 bases between them. For the CDR3, the DNA is TGTGCCAGCAGCGTAGAGGGGACAAGGTTCTCTGGAAACACCATATATTTT. This encodes CASSVEGTRFSGNTIYF.